This T cell receptor beta chain is drawn from a study of cytomegalovirus exposure and HLA in healthy donors. The PCR was carried out with 60 Vbeta primers and 13 Jbeta primers. The protocol was immunoSEQ multiplex PCR, while the TCRdb copy is restricted to in-frame clones and leaves out a portion. The table includes around 19,000 clones, around 80% detected once. The CDR3 totals 14 residues. V shed 0 bases and J 5 bases; nucleotides not matched to a gene: 4. Germline CDR1 reads SGHKS; CDR2 reads YYEKEE (reference sequence). This chain joins TRBV5-5 and TRBJ2-7; 8 bases map to TRBD1. The sequenced sample was PBMCs. The clonotype was recovered from a human donor in good health. This CDR3 is CASSLGTGQDEQYF. In DNA, the CDR3 is TGTGCCAGCAGCTTGGGGACAGGGCAAGACGAGCAGTACTTC.